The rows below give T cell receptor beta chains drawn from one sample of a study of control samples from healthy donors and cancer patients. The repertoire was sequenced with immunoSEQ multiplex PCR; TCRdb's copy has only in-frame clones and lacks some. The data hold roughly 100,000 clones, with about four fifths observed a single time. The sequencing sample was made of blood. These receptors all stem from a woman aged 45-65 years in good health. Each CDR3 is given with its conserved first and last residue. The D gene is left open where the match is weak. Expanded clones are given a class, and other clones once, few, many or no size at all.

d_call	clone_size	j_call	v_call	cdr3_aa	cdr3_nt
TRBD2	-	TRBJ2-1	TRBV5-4	CASSLERGGRHEQFF	TGTGCCAGCAGCTTGGAACGGGGGGGACGGCATGAGCAGTTCTTC
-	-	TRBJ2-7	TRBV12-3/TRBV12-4	CASSLSVHEQYF	TGTGCCAGCAGTTTATCCGTCCACGAGCAGTACTTC
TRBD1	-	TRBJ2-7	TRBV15	CATSPFSWGTGIYYEQYF	TGTGCCACCAGCCCCTTCTCTTGGGGGACAGGGATCTACTACGAGCAGTACTTC
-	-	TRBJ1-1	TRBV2	CASSEGRGANTEAFF	TGTGCCAGCAGTGAGGGGAGAGGGGCGAACACTGAAGCTTTCTTT
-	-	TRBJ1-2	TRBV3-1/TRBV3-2	CASSQEKGRDGYTF	TGTGCCAGCAGCCAAGAAAAGGGAAGGGATGGCTACACCTTC
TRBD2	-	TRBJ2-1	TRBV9	CASRAAGGPYNEQFF	TGTGCCAGCAGAGCAGCGGGAGGGCCGTACAATGAGCAGTTCTTC
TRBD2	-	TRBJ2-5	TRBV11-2	CASSLRISGGSQETQYF	TGTGCCAGCAGCTTAAGGATCAGCGGGGGTTCCCAAGAGACCCAGTACTTC
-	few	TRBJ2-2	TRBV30	CAWSVMAGITGELFF	TGTGCCTGGAGTGTTATGGCGGGAATAACCGGGGAGCTGTTTTTT
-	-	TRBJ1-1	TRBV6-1	CASSAHTEAFF	TGTGCCAGCAGTGCCCACACTGAAGCTTTCTTT
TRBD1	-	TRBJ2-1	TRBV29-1	CSAGTANNEQFF	TGCAGCGCCGGGACAGCTAACAATGAGCAGTTCTTC
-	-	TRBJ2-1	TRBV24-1	CATSDYGGTRNYNEQFF	TGTGCCACCAGTGATTATGGGGGGACAAGGAATTACAATGAGCAGTTCTTC
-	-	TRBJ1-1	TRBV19	CASSTGIPNTEAFF	TGTGCCAGTAGCACCGGGATCCCGAACACTGAAGCTTTCTTT